The 10 T cell receptor beta chains below come from one sample, sequenced in a study of CD8+ T cells in alopecia areata. Indicated treatment: oral pan-JAK inhibitor, 5-10 mg twice daily. RNA extraction and reverse transcription yielded cDNA as sequencing template. Assay: immunoSEQ multiplex PCR; the TCRdb copy retains only in-frame clones and omits some. The sample holds 170,000 or so clones, 55% to 75% seen once. Sequenced here: CD4+ T cells sorted from blood, sampled at week 4, from a patient treated with tofacitinib. The source is a human donor with alopecia areata.

The CDR3 DNA reads as TGCGCCAGCAGCCAAGACCGGGAGCGTCATGAAAAACTGTTTTTT. Its protein product is CASSQDRERHEKLFF. V gene TRBV4-1 combines with J gene TRBJ1-4; no clear D. Looked up from germline, CDR1 is MGHRA and CDR2 is YSYEKL. The CDR3 extends over 15 amino acids. Trimming cost V 0 bases and J 6 bases, with 11 bases left between them.

The chain has TRBV5-4 and TRBJ1-3; D gene unclear. The length of the CDR3 is 15 residues. The V gene's germline CDR1 is SGHNT and CDR2 YYREEE (reference sequence). Trimming left V 2 bases short and J 0 bases short, with 9 bases between. CDR3 loop: CASSFGQSSGNTIYF. The CDR3 DNA reads as TGTGCCAGCAGCTTTGGGCAGAGCTCTGGAAACACCATATATTTT.

This chain connects TRBV20-1 to TRBJ1-2; D unclear. Germline CDR1 reads DFQATT; CDR2 reads SNEGSKA (reference sequence). Trimming removed 6 bases at V and 12 bases at J, with 17 bases between. CDR3 length: 11 amino acids. CDR3 amino acids: CSAQLREGDTF. CDR3 sequence (DNA): TGCAGTGCCCAACTTCGGGAGGGAGACACCTTC.

This clone was seen only once. This chain links TRBV30 with TRBJ1-6; TRBD1 might be the D (5 bases). Deletions cut 2 bases from V and 7 bases from J, with 12 bases between. This CDR3 spans 14 amino acids. Per the germline V gene, CDR1 is GTSNPN and CDR2 is SVGIG (reference sequence). The CDR3 loop reads CAWSPKWGNSPLHF. The DNA for the CDR3 is TGTGCCTGGAGTCCAAAATGGGGGAATTCACCCCTCCACTTT.

The chain combines TRBV18 with TRBJ1-1; possibly TRBD1 for D (6 bases). V lost 6 bases, J lost 3 bases, and 17 bases lay in between. CDR1 is KGHSH and CDR2 is LQKENI in the germline V gene. The CDR3 has 15 amino acids. CDR3 loop: CASSQRTGLDTEAFF. CDR3 DNA: TGTGCCAGCTCTCAAAGAACAGGGTTGGACACTGAAGCTTTCTTT.

V is TRBV19 and J is TRBJ1-1; D is perhaps TRBD1 (5 bases). This CDR3 region has 15 residues. Germline assignment: CDR1 LNHDA and CDR2 SQIVND (reference sequence). The ends were cut back, 3 bases at V and 3 bases at J, with 14 bases in the middle. The CDR3 sequence: CASSIVARVDTEAFF. In nucleotides, the CDR3 is TGTGCCAGTAGTATCGTGGCCAGGGTAGACACTGAAGCTTTCTTT.

V gene TRBV30 combines with J gene TRBJ2-3, with D perhaps assigned TRBD1 or TRBD2 (5 bases each). CDR1 is GTSNPN, CDR2 SVGIG, per germline (reference sequence). This CDR3 contains 11 residues. V was pared by 5 bases and J by 13 bases, with 16 bases between. CDR3 region: CAWSPGPTKYF. The DNA for the CDR3 is TGTGCCTGGTCGCCGGGGCCAACTAAGTATTTT.

This clone showed up just a few times. This sequence joins TRBV29-1 and TRBJ2-1; TRBD1 agrees at 8 bases. The CDR3 is 14 amino acids. Germline lookup yields CDR1 SQVTM and CDR2 ANQGSEA. Losses at the gene ends were 6 bases for V and 9 bases for J; bases not matched to a gene: 13. CDR3 in amino acids: CSVDRGWGSLEQFF. CDR3 DNA: TGCAGCGTCGACAGGGGCTGGGGGAGTCTTGAGCAGTTCTTC.

This clone has only one observation. The chain links TRBV30 to TRBJ2-4; TRBD2 might be the D (6 bases). Looked up from germline, CDR1 is GTSNPN and CDR2 is SVGIG (reference sequence). V was clipped by 5 bases and J by 4 bases, with 6 bases between them. The CDR3 has 11 residues. As DNA, the CDR3 is TGTGCCTGGGGAGGGAAAAACATTCAGTACTTC. It yields the protein CAWGGKNIQYF.

The rearrangement links TRBV29-1 to TRBJ2-1, with 8 bases aligning to TRBD2. J was trimmed by 9 bases and V by 6 bases; bases with no gene match: 13. The CDR3 loop spans 14 amino acids. Germline CDR1 reads SQVTM; CDR2 reads ANQGSEA. The CDR3 sequence: CSVDKRPGLGEQFF. As DNA, the CDR3 is TGCAGCGTGGACAAGAGACCGGGACTAGGTGAGCAGTTCTTC.